The clone carrying this TCR beta chain was seen a few times. The CDR3 is 17 residues long. Looked up from germline, CDR1 is MNHEY and CDR2 is SVGEGT. The V end lost 4 bases, the J end lost 0 bases, and 18 bases lay between the germline ends. MiXCR, run by TCRdb on the 5' RACE reads, gives a single entry per CDR3 protein. Altogether 500,000 to 650,000 distinct CDR3 sequences are present, about a sixth being singletons, with the ten largest covering roughly 17%. This specimen belongs to a study of T cells after yellow fever vaccination. The receptor was derived from a man younger than 30 who received the YFV17D yellow fever vaccine. The chain recombines TRBV6-2 or TRBV6-3 with TRBJ2-5, with D possibly TRBD2 on 5 matching bases. The sequencing here drew on PBMCs, taken less than 6 days after the first yellow fever vaccination. CDR3 sequence: CASSSPGGPKYQETQYF. The CDR3, as DNA: TGTGCCAGCAGTTCCCCCGGAGGACCAAAGTACCAAGAGACCCAGTACTTC.